A single sample gave rise to the 20 T cell receptor beta chains below, sequenced in a study of Ad26.COV2.S vaccination and SARS-CoV-2 variants. The treatment: around 19 received Ad26.COV2.S at low or high dose, single or two shots; 5 received placebo; per-sample allocation not given. Sampling occurred on day 63 after the first vaccine or placebo injection. The assay was immunoSEQ multiplex PCR, and TCRdb's table has in-frame clones only and misses some. Of about 350,000 clones in the sample, about nine tenths were seen once. The starting material was peripheral blood, obtained in a trial of Ad26.COV2.S vaccine versus placebo. These TCRs come from a person aged 18-60 years who received the Ad26.COV2.S COVID-19 vaccine or a placebo.

This chain uses TRBV7-9 with TRBJ1-1, with D perhaps matching TRBD1 (5 bases). Trimming left V 5 bases short and J 11 bases short, with 30 bases between. Looked up from germline, CDR1 is SEHNR and CDR2 is FQNEAQ (reference sequence). CDR3 length: 17 residues. In nucleotides, the CDR3 is TGTGCCAGCAGCAATGAAATTAGGTATTTTAATGAGGGGTCCGCTTTCTTT. It codes for CASSNEIRYFNEGSAFF.

V gene TRBV6-2 or TRBV6-3 combines with J gene TRBJ1-3; D uncertain. Trimming pared 4 bases from V and 4 bases from J, leaving 2 bases between. The CDR3 is 11 residues long. Germline values: CDR1 MNHEY, CDR2 SVGEGT. The CDR3, as DNA: TGTGCCAGCAGTTGGGGAAACACCATATATTTT. Protein product: CASSWGNTIYF.

Comment on this clone: An end of the junction does not agree with germline; a read error may underlie this. The V gene is TRBV7-7, the J gene TRBJ2-2, with D tentatively TRBD1 (6 bases). Germline CDR1 is SSHAT and CDR2 is FNYEAQ (reference sequence). This CDR3 contains 15 residues. The DNA of the CDR3 is TGTGCTAGCAGCCCTCGGACAGAGTTTACCGGGGAGCTGTTTTTT. It specifies CASSPRTEFTGELFF.

This rearrangement joins TRBV5-1 to TRBJ1-6; D is ambiguous. The CDR3 has 15 amino acids. Trimming pared 1 base from V and 8 bases from J, leaving 13 bases between. Germline V gene lookup returns CDR1 SGHRS and CDR2 YFSETQ. CDR3: CASSLREVLDSPLHF. The CDR3 DNA is TGCGCCAGCAGCTTGCGGGAGGTGTTGGATTCACCCCTCCACTTT.

The chain joins TRBV4-3 to TRBJ1-1; 8 bases match TRBD1. Per the germline V gene, CDR1 is LGHNA and CDR2 is YSLEER. V was clipped by 3 bases and J by 10 bases; unmatched bases: 7. The CDR3 has 13 residues. The DNA for the CDR3 is TGCGCCAGCAGCCAGGGAGCCGGGACAGGAGCTTTCTTT. This sequence encodes CASSQGAGTGAFF.

The CDR3 coding sequence is TGTGCCAGCAGGCCGGGACACATCCCAGATACGCAGTATTTT. It codes for CASRPGHIPDTQYF. The chain employs TRBV6-5 and TRBJ2-3, with a weak D call TRBD1 (6 bases). The CDR3 totals 14 residues. Trimming shortened V by 6 bases and J by 4 bases, and 14 bases separated the two germline ends. Germline values: CDR1 MNHEY, CDR2 SVGAGI.

The V gene is TRBV12-5, the J gene TRBJ1-5, with D hard to call. The CDR3 has 14 residues. V lost 7 bases, J lost 0 bases, and 10 bases lay in between. CDR1 is LGHNT and CDR2 is FRNRAP in the germline V gene. CDR3 coding DNA: TGTGCTAGTGCCGGAGACACTAGCAATCAGCCCCAGCATTTT. Translation: CASAGDTSNQPQHF. Complete variable domain (other parts from reference TRBV12-5 and TRBJ1-5): DARVTQTPRHKVTEMGQEVTMRCQPILGHNTVFWYRQTMMQGLELLAYFRNRAPLDDSGMPKDRFSAEMPDATLATLKIQPSEPRDSAVYFCASAGDTSNQPQHFGDGTRLSIL.

This rearrangement joins TRBV6-2 or TRBV6-3 to TRBJ1-2; D gene uncertain. V dropped 6 bases and J dropped 5 bases, with 22 bases sitting between them. The germline V gene has CDR1 MNHEY and CDR2 SVGEGT. The CDR3 spans 16 residues. The CDR3 here is CASSKVWAEAIYGYTF. The CDR3 nucleotides are TGTGCCAGCAGCAAGGTTTGGGCTGAGGCAATTTATGGCTACACCTTC.

The chain couples TRBV14 to TRBJ1-2; 8 positions match TRBD1. The V gene end was trimmed by 0 bases and the J gene end by 5 bases; junction bases not matched to a gene: 8. Germline V gene sequence: CDR1 SGHDN, CDR2 FVKESK. CDR3 length equals 16 residues. CDR3 DNA sequence: TGTGCCAGCAGCCAAGATGACGTGACAGGGGCTTATGGCTACACCTTC. This translates into CASSQDDVTGAYGYTF.

This clone has only one observation. V gene TRBV19 combines with J gene TRBJ2-5, with no clear D. With 3 bases removed from V and 5 bases from J, the gap between germline ends came to 10 bases. The germline V gene encodes CDR1 LNHDA and CDR2 SQIVND (reference sequence). This CDR3 spans 13 amino acids. The CDR3 region is CASSITRRETQYF. CDR3 bases: TGTGCCAGTAGTATTACACGGCGGGAGACCCAGTACTTC.

As DNA, the CDR3 is TGCGCCAGCAGCTTGGAGGGGGAGGCCGGGGAGCTGTTTTTT. It translates to CASSLEGEAGELFF. This chain joins TRBV5-1 and TRBJ2-2; D possibly uses TRBD1 or TRBD2 (6 bases each). The CDR3 has 14 residues. V lost 0 bases and J lost 6, with 9 bases in between. From germline, CDR1 is SGHRS and CDR2 YFSETQ. The variable domain in full, with the rest retrieved from reference TRBV5-1 and TRBJ2-2, is KAGVTQTPRYLIKTRGQQVTLSCSPISGHRSVSWYQQTPGQGLQFLFEYFSETQRNKGNFPGRFSGRQFSNSRSEMNVSTLELGDSALYLCASSLEGEAGELFFGEGSRLTVL.

The chain employs TRBV4-1 and TRBJ1-6, with TRBD1 as a possible D gene (5 bases). V gave up 5 bases and J gave up 4 bases, with 15 bases separating them. The CDR3 extends over 16 amino acids. The V gene's germline CDR1 is MGHRA and CDR2 YSYEKL. The CDR3 region has the DNA TGCGCCAGCAGCTTTGGAGGGGCATCGTATAATTCACCCCTCCACTTT. Amino acid sequence: CASSFGGASYNSPLHF.

This rearrangement joins TRBV19 to TRBJ1-6; 7 nucleotides align to TRBD1. The CDR3 runs 16 residues. Germline CDR1 and CDR2: LNHDA and SQIVND (reference sequence). The junction had 13 bases not matched to a gene; V was cut back by 5 bases and J by 9 bases. The CDR3, as DNA: TGTGCCAGTAGTGCGATTTCAGGGGGAAGTGGTTCACCCCTCCACTTT. Protein sequence: CASSAISGGSGSPLHF.

In this sample, this clone turned up once. The chain recombines TRBV7-9 with TRBJ2-7, with unresolved D. This CDR3 region has 12 residues. Between the trimmed V and J ends, which lost 6 bases and 6 bases, there was a span of 12 bases. Germline CDR1 and CDR2: SEHNR and FQNEAQ (reference sequence). CDR3 sequence (DNA): TGTGCCAGCAGTCGCACCGCCGGCGAGCAGTACTTC. Its translation: CASSRTAGEQYF. Based on the CDR3 plus reference TRBV7-9 and TRBJ2-7, the full variable domain is DTGVSQNPRHKITKRGQNVTFRCDPISEHNRLYWYRQTLGQGPEFLTYFQNEAQLEKSRLLSDRFSAERPKGSFSTLEIQRTEQGDSAMYLCASSRTAGEQYFGPGTRLTVT.

CDR3 in amino acids: CATSGQGVGDTQYF. In DNA, the CDR3 is TGTGCCACCAGTGGACAGGGGGTTGGAGATACGCAGTATTTT. The rearrangement joins TRBV24-1 to TRBJ2-3; 9 positions agree with TRBD1. This CDR3 has 14 residues. Per the germline V gene, CDR1 is KGHDR and CDR2 is SFDVKD. V lost 5 bases to trimming and J lost 5 bases; unmatched junction nucleotides: 4.

The chain combines TRBV5-1 with TRBJ1-1; a weak D match, TRBD1 (6 bases). The CDR3 is made up of 14 amino acids. Trimming left V 1 base short and J 1 base short, with 8 bases between. CDR1 is SGHRS and CDR2 is YFSETQ in the germline V gene. CDR3 protein: CASSLRGPNTEAFF. Here the CDR3 DNA reads TGCGCCAGCAGCTTGCGGGGGCCGAACACTGAAGCTTTCTTT.

In this sample, this clone turned up a few times. The chain recombines TRBV5-6 with TRBJ2-7; 8 positions match TRBD2. Trimming took 5 bases from V and 0 from J; bases not matched to a gene: 1. In germline, CDR1 is SGHDT, CDR2 YYEEEE. This CDR3 region has 13 residues. The CDR3 bases are TGTGCCAGCAGGACTAGCGCCTCCTACGAGCAGTACTTC. Translation: CASRTSASYEQYF.

This clone was counted once. The gene calls are TRBV4-1 and TRBJ2-5; possibly TRBD1 for D (6 bases). The CDR3 is 16 amino acids. Germline CDR1 is MGHRA and CDR2 is YSYEKL. Trimming took off 7 bases at V and 4 bases at J, with 22 bases between the two ends. This CDR3 is CASTPSGAGARETQYF. CDR3 DNA sequence: TGCGCCAGCACTCCTAGTGGGGCAGGGGCGCGAGAGACCCAGTACTTC.

The chain recombines TRBV24-1 with TRBJ2-2; D gene uncertain. The germline V gene encodes CDR1 KGHDR and CDR2 SFDVKD. The V and J ends lost 7 bases and 6 bases respectively, with 8 bases between them. This CDR3 contains 12 residues. The CDR3 loop reads CATSQPSGELFF. In nucleotides, the CDR3 is TGTGCCACCAGCCAACCGTCCGGGGAGCTGTTTTTT.

The chain recombines TRBV6-5 with TRBJ1-2; possible D gene TRBD1, 5 bases. Germline CDR1 is MNHEY and CDR2 is SVGAGI. The CDR3 runs to 10 residues. V was shortened by 10 bases and J by 7 bases, with 10 bases between the two germline ends. The CDR3, as DNA: TGTGCCACCAGGGATCTTGGCTACACCTTC. Translated: CATRDLGYTF.